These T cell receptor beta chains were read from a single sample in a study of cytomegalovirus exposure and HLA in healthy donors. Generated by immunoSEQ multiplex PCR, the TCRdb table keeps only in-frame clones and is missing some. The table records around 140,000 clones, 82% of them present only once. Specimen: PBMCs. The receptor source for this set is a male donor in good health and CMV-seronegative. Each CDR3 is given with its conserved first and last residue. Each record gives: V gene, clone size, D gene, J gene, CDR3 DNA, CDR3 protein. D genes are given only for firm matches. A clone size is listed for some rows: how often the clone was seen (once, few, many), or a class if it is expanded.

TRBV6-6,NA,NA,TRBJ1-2,TGTGCCAGCAGTTACTCGAGGGCAGGAAGCTACACCTTC,CASSYSRAGSYTF
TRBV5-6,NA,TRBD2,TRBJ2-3,TGTGCCAGCAGCTGGTTAGCGGGACTTACAGGCGGTACGCAGTATTTT,CASSWLAGLTGGTQYF
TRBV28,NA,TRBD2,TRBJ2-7,TGTGCCAGCAGTAACCTAGCGGGAGGGCCTGAAGAGCAGTACTTC,CASSNLAGGPEEQYF
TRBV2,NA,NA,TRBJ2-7,TGTGCCAGCAGTGCTTCAGGGGAAGGGACCTACGAGCAGTACTTC,CASSASGEGTYEQYF
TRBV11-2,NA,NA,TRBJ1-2,TGTGCCAGCAGCTTTGGAACAGGAATCTATGGCTACACCTTC,CASSFGTGIYGYTF
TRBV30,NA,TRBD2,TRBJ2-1,TGTGCCTGCTCAACAGGGTTAACTAGCGGGAGAGATGAGCAGTTCTTC,CACSTGLTSGRDEQFF
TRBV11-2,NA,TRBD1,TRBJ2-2,TGTGCCAGCAGCTTGGGGACAGGAGCGAACACCGGGGAGCTGTTTTTT,CASSLGTGANTGELFF
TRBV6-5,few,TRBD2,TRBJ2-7,TGTGCCAGCCTTAAAGCGGGAGGAGGCGAGCAGTACTTC,CASLKAGGGEQYF
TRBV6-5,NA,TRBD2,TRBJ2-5,TGTGCCAGCAGTCCCCCTAGCGGAGTTCGGGAGACCCAGTACTTC,CASSPPSGVRETQYF
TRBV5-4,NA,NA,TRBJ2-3,TGTGCCAGCAGCAAGGACACCACAGATACGCAGTATTTT,CASSKDTTDTQYF
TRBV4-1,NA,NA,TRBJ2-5,TGCGCCGCTTCCCTAGCGTTACAAGAGACCCAGTACTTC,CAASLALQETQYF
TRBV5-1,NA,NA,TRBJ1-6,TGCGCCAGCAGCTGGGGATCGGGATTTGATTCACCCCTCCACTTT,CASSWGSGFDSPLHF
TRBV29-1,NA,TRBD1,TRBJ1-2,TGCAGCGCCGATGGGACAGCAGATAACTATGGCTACACCTTC,CSADGTADNYGYTF
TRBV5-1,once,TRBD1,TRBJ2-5,TGCGCCAGCAGCCGGACAGGAACCCTCGAAGAGACCCAGTACTTC,CASSRTGTLEETQYF
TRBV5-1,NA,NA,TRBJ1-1,TGCGCCAGCAGCTTGGAAGGGGGGGCGGTTAATACTGAAGCTTTCTTT,CASSLEGGAVNTEAFF
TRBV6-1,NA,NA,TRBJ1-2,TGTGCCAGCAGCCTCGACCGGGGAAGCGGTGGCTACACCTTC,CASSLDRGSGGYTF
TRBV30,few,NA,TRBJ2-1,TGTGCCTGGAGCGAGTTCAACAATGAGCAGTTCTTC,CAWSEFNNEQFF
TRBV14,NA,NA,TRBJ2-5,TGTGCCAGCAGCCAAGGCCTACGGGAGACCCAGTACTTC,CASSQGLRETQYF
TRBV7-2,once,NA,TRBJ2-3,TGTGCCAGCAGCACAACAGATACGCAGTATTTT,CASSTTDTQYF
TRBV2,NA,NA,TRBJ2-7,TGTGCCAGCAGTGAAGTTAACGGCTACGAGCAGTACTTC,CASSEVNGYEQYF
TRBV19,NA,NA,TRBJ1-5,TGTGCCAGTAGTATGGAGGTAGAGAATCAGCCCCAGCATTTT,CASSMEVENQPQHF
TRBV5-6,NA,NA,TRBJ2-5,TGTGCCAGCAGCTTGGAGCGAGGTCGCAAAGAGACCCAGTACTTC,CASSLERGRKETQYF
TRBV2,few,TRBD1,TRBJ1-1,TGTGCCAGCACCGAGACAGGGGGCCGAGGAGCTTTCTTT,CASTETGGRGAFF